This T cell receptor beta chain was obtained from a study of cytomegalovirus exposure and HLA in healthy donors. PCR used 60 Vbeta primers and 13 Jbeta primers. The protocol was immunoSEQ multiplex PCR, while the TCRdb copy is restricted to in-frame clones and leaves out a portion. The table lists roughly 130,000 clones, roughly 80% of them singletons. The CDR3 runs 13 residues. The V end lost 7 bases, the J end lost 2 bases, and 11 bases lay between the germline ends. The germline V gene has CDR1 ENHRY and CDR2 SYGVKD. V is TRBV10-3 and J is TRBJ1-1; possible D gene TRBD1, 6 bases. Sequencing was done on a sample of PBMCs. The clonotype comes from a woman between 40 and 50 years old in good health and CMV-seropositive. CDR3 region: CAIKGTLNTEAFF. The CDR3 region has the DNA TGTGCCATCAAGGGGACACTTAACACTGAAGCTTTCTTT.